Listed below are T cell receptor beta chains from one sample, sequenced in a study of beta chain features in type 1 diabetes. Repertoires were generated with immunoSEQ multiplex PCR, while TCRdb's copy carries only in-frame clones and drops some. This sample has about half a million clones, with roughly 30% found just once. The sequenced sample consisted of naive CD4+ T cells from blood. These receptors were collected from a man between 18 and 35 years old in good health. Both conserved end residues are part of each CDR3. D genes are given only for firm matches. Clone size is stated in some rows and not others, as once, few, many or a class when expanded.

CDR3aa	CDR3nt	v_gene	j_gene	d_gene	abundance
CASTRLAGVIYNEQFF	TGTGCCAGCACCAGACTAGCGGGAGTGATTTACAATGAGCAGTTCTTC	TRBV11-2	TRBJ2-1	TRBD2	NA
CASSLTGQPNEKLFF	TGTGCCAGCAGCTTAACGGGACAACCTAATGAAAAACTGTTTTTT	TRBV7-9	TRBJ1-4	NA	NA
CASSWTGGPDTQYF	TGCGCCAGCTCCTGGACAGGGGGCCCAGATACGCAGTATTTT	TRBV5-1	TRBJ2-3	TRBD1	NA
CASSVTGTGELFF	TGTGCCAGCAGCGTAACGGGCACCGGGGAGCTGTTTTTT	TRBV9	TRBJ2-2	NA	once
CASSLTRGDTQYF	TGTGCCAGCAGCTTAACGAGAGGAGATACGCAGTATTTT	TRBV7-3	TRBJ2-3	NA	few
CASSFLLRTDTQYF	TGTGCCAGCAGCTTCCTACTACGCACAGATACGCAGTATTTT	TRBV7-8	TRBJ2-3	NA	NA
CASSPGMDRAYNEQFF	TGTGCCAGCAGCCCCGGTATGGACAGGGCCTACAATGAGCAGTTCTTC	TRBV5-4	TRBJ2-1	TRBD1	NA
CAWSVLVVNTEAFF	TGTGCCTGGAGTGTATTAGTAGTTAACACTGAAGCTTTCTTT	TRBV30	TRBJ1-1	NA	few
CASTPNGARLAKNIQYF	TGTGCCAGCACCCCCAACGGTGCCAGACTAGCCAAAAACATTCAGTACTTC	TRBV28	TRBJ2-4	NA	few
CSVEVPGPNYGYTF	TGCAGCGTTGAAGTACCAGGGCCTAACTATGGCTACACCTTC	TRBV29-1	TRBJ1-2	NA	NA
CSVETLGDTEAFF	TGCAGCGTTGAAACTCTTGGGGACACTGAAGCTTTCTTT	TRBV29-1	TRBJ1-1	NA	few
CASSSRTGGPNEQFF	TGTGCCAGCAGCTCCAGAACGGGAGGGCCTAATGAGCAGTTCTTC	TRBV7-2	TRBJ2-1	TRBD2	NA
CSARTSGRGVDTQYF	TGCAGCGCGCGGACTAGCGGGAGGGGGGTAGATACGCAGTATTTT	TRBV29-1	TRBJ2-3	TRBD2	few
CASRPQVAKNIQYF	TGTGCCAGCAGACCACAGGTAGCCAAAAACATTCAGTACTTC	TRBV28	TRBJ2-4	NA	few
CAWSIWELTTEAFF	TGTGCCTGGAGCATATGGGAGTTGACCACTGAAGCTTTCTTT	TRBV30	TRBJ1-1	NA	few
CASSQGLAGAPHYF	TGCGCCAGCAGCCAGGGACTAGCGGGAGCCCCCCATTACTTC	TRBV5-1	TRBJ2-5	TRBD2	NA
CASQQYGNTEAFF	TGTGCCAGCCAGCAATACGGGAACACTGAAGCTTTCTTT	TRBV7-9	TRBJ1-1	NA	NA
CASSVGGTEAFF	TGTGCCAGCAGCGTAGGGGGCACTGAAGCTTTCTTT	TRBV9	TRBJ1-1	NA	few
CSVLTGGFTEAFF	TGCAGCGTTCTAACGGGGGGGTTCACTGAAGCTTTCTTT	TRBV29-1	TRBJ1-1	NA	NA
CSATSGSYNEQFF	TGCAGCGCGACTAGCGGTTCCTACAATGAGCAGTTCTTC	TRBV29-1	TRBJ2-1	TRBD2	NA
CASSITTGNTEAFF	TGTGCCAGTAGTATAACCACAGGGAACACTGAAGCTTTCTTT	TRBV19	TRBJ1-1	NA	NA
CASNSITIHKLFF	TGTGCCAGCAACAGCATTACGATTCATAAACTGTTTTTT	TRBV2	TRBJ1-4	NA	NA
CASSSSRGLYEQYF	TGTGCCAGCAGCTCGAGTAGGGGACTCTACGAGCAGTACTTC	TRBV11-1	TRBJ2-7	NA	NA
CSVGIAGTGELFF	TGCAGCGTGGGAATAGCGGGGACCGGGGAGCTGTTTTTT	TRBV29-1	TRBJ2-2	TRBD2	few
CAWSKVGGELFF	TGTGCCTGGAGTAAGGTTGGCGGGGAGCTGTTTTTT	TRBV30	TRBJ2-2	NA	NA
CASSFRAGEGYEQYF	TGTGCCAGCAGCTTTCGAGCGGGAGAGGGCTACGAGCAGTACTTC	TRBV7-2	TRBJ2-7	TRBD2	NA
CASYPSGKGAYEQYF	TGTGCCAGTTATCCCTCAGGAAAGGGAGCCTACGAGCAGTACTTC	TRBV18	TRBJ2-7	NA	NA
CASSFVRTADEQYF	TGTGCCAGCAGTTTCGTACGGACGGCCGACGAGCAGTACTTC	TRBV6-1	TRBJ2-7	NA	few
CASSQSRLAKNIQYF	TGTGCCAGCAGCCAAAGCAGACTAGCCAAAAACATTCAGTACTTC	TRBV14	TRBJ2-4	NA	NA
CASSSLTYEQYF	TGTGCCAGCAGTTCACTAACCTACGAGCAGTACTTC	TRBV25-1	TRBJ2-7	NA	NA
CASSQMTVGTNTIYF	TGTGCCAGCAGTCAGATGACAGTGGGGACAAACACCATATATTTT	TRBV5-4	TRBJ1-3	NA	few
CAWSEGFAEADTQYF	TGTGCCTGGAGTGAGGGCTTCGCCGAGGCAGATACGCAGTATTTT	TRBV30	TRBJ2-3	NA	few
CASSDPGTANEQFF	TGTGCCAGCAGTGATCCCGGGACGGCGAACGAGCAGTTCTTC	TRBV25-1	TRBJ2-1	NA	NA
CASSQRPENTIYF	TGTGCCAGCAGCCAAAGGCCAGAAAACACCATATATTTT	TRBV11-2	TRBJ1-3	NA	few
CASSFGGGYGYTF	TGTGCCAGCAGCTTCGGGGGAGGCTATGGCTACACCTTC	TRBV7-2	TRBJ1-2	NA	NA
CASSPPLLAGGYEQFF	TGTGCCAGCTCACCACCGCTCCTAGCGGGAGGGTATGAGCAGTTCTTC	TRBV18	TRBJ2-1	TRBD2	few
CASSAVIQGPDTQYF	TGTGCCAGCAGCGCGGTGATACAGGGTCCAGATACGCAGTATTTT	TRBV9	TRBJ2-3	NA	NA
CASSLDRPLNEQFF	TGTGCCAGCAGCTTGGACAGGCCTCTCAATGAGCAGTTCTTC	TRBV7-2	TRBJ2-1	TRBD1	few
CASSPDSYNEQFF	TGTGCCAGCAGCCCAGACAGCTACAATGAGCAGTTCTTC	TRBV7-3	TRBJ2-1	NA	NA
CASSSPGTSTYNEQFF	TGCGCCAGCAGTTCCCCTGGGACTTCTACCTACAATGAGCAGTTCTTC	TRBV4-1	TRBJ2-1	NA	NA
CAWSVLSQGDTEAFF	TGTGCCTGGAGTGTCCTAAGTCAGGGGGACACTGAAGCTTTCTTT	TRBV30	TRBJ1-1	TRBD1	few